A single sample gave rise to the 18 T cell receptor beta chains below, sequenced in a study of identical twins' blood T cells. TCRdb independently ran MiXCR on the 5' RACE reads; one entry per CDR3 protein. The table shows around 380,000 distinct CDR3 sequences, with roughly 30% occurring only once. The sequencing sample was made of PBMCs. The receptors were sampled from a woman aged 18-49 years in good health.

V and J are TRBV6-1 and TRBJ2-5; the match to TRBD2 covers 10 bases. The CDR3 has 15 residues. CDR1 MNHNS and CDR2 SASEGT come from the germline V gene. Trimming removed 0 bases from V and 2 bases from J; junction bases left unmatched: 0. For the CDR3, the DNA is TGTGCCAGCAGTGAAGCTAGCGGGGGGCAAGAGACCCAGTACTTC. Residues: CASSEASGGQETQYF.

This chain connects TRBV29-1 to TRBJ2-1; TRBD1 matches 12 bases. Germline V gives CDR1 SQVTM, CDR2 ANQGSEA. Losses at the gene ends were 1 base for V and 1 base for J; bases not matched to a gene: 8. The CDR3 contains 18 residues. CDR3 sequence: CSVEGERDRGRSYNEQFF. DNA of the CDR3: TGCAGCGTTGAAGGGGAACGGGACAGGGGGCGATCCTACAATGAGCAGTTCTTC.

V usage is TRBV7-8 and J usage is TRBJ1-1; D may be TRBD1 (5 bases). The V gene lost 5 bases and the J gene lost 0 bases, with 19 bases spanning the gap. CDR3 length: 17 amino acids. Germline V gene lookup returns CDR1 SGHVS and CDR2 FQNEAQ. The DNA of the CDR3 is TGTGCCAGCAGCCTCCTCGCGGGGCAGAGGGTGAACACTGAAGCTTTCTTT. The encoded protein is CASSLLAGQRVNTEAFF. The whole variable domain, remainder taken from reference TRBV7-8 and TRBJ1-1, is GAGVSQSPRYKVAKRGQDVALRCDPISGHVSLFWYQQALGQGPEFLTYFQNEAQLDKSGLPSDRFFAERPEGSVSTLKIQRTQQEDSAVYLCASSLLAGQRVNTEAFFGQGTRLTVV.

The chain is built from TRBV14 and TRBJ1-2; a possible D gene is TRBD1 (5 bases). CDR1 is SGHDN, CDR2 FVKESK, per germline. Trimming pared 2 bases from V and 4 bases from J, leaving 14 bases between. This CDR3 is built from 15 residues. As DNA, the CDR3 is TGTGCCAGCAGCCAAAGGGATGGGGCCGGCTATGGCTACACCTTC. Translation: CASSQRDGAGYGYTF.

About this clonotype itself: One base away lies a much larger clone, so this may be a sequencing read error. V usage is TRBV20-1 and J usage is TRBJ1-5; D remains unclear. CDR3 length: 13 amino acids. CDR1 is DFQATT, CDR2 SNEGSKA, per germline (reference sequence). V was clipped by 4 bases and J by 3 bases, with 10 bases between them. The CDR3 region is CSAIRHSNQPQHF. The DNA of the CDR3 is TGCAGTGCTATAAGACATTCCAATCAGCCCCAGCATTTT.

This clonotype has only a few counts. V gene TRBV20-1 combines with J gene TRBJ1-1; D gene ambiguous. CDR1 and CDR2 (germline): DFQATT, SNEGSKA (reference sequence). The CDR3 is made up of 13 amino acids. Trimming left V 1 base short and J 7 bases short, with 13 bases between. In DNA form, the CDR3 reads TGCAGTGCTAGAGGGGGAAAGGGTCATGAAGCTTTCTTT. Its translation: CSARGGKGHEAFF.

Only a few counts were recorded for this clonotype. The genes are TRBV11-2 and TRBJ2-7, with 12 bases that match TRBD1. Germline values: CDR1 SGHAT, CDR2 FQNNGV. Losses at the gene ends were 5 bases for V and 1 base for J; bases not matched to a gene: 6. This CDR3 region has 16 residues. The CDR3 sequence: CASSRGTGGLSYEQYF. CDR3 coding DNA: TGTGCCAGCAGCAGGGGGACAGGGGGCTTATCCTACGAGCAGTACTTC.

The sample holds a few counts of this clonotype. The chain combines TRBV20-1 with TRBJ1-2; unclear D gene. CDR1 and CDR2 from the germline V gene are DFQATT and SNEGSKA (reference sequence). The V end lost 5 bases, the J end lost 5 bases, and 9 bases lay between the germline ends. The CDR3 is made up of 11 amino acids. The chain's CDR3 is CSAGRGYGYTF. Here the CDR3 DNA reads TGCAGTGCTGGGCGCGGGTATGGCTACACCTTC.

This chain's CDR3 is CAISGGGKGTASYEQYF. In nucleotides, the CDR3 is TGTGCCATCAGTGGCGGAGGAAAAGGGACAGCTTCCTACGAGCAGTACTTC. This chain connects TRBV10-3 to TRBJ2-7; TRBD1 aligns across 7 bases. The CDR3 is 17 residues long. With 4 bases clipped from V and 1 base from J, the junction kept 13 bases outside the gene matches. Germline CDR1 is ENHRY and CDR2 is SYGVKD.

Concerning this clonotype itself: One junction end disagrees with the germline gene, perhaps due to a read error. This chain joins TRBV3-1 and TRBJ1-3; the match to TRBD1 covers 9 bases. The CDR3 consists of 15 residues. Germline V gene sequence: CDR1 LGHDT, CDR2 YNNKEL (reference sequence). The chain's CDR3 is CVSSKQGASGNSIYF. For the CDR3, the DNA is TGTGTCAGCAGCAAACAGGGGGCTTCTGGAAACTCCATATATTTT.

This clonotype has only a few counts. The rearrangement joins TRBV18 to TRBJ1-4; D uncertain. CDR3 length equals 13 residues. Trimming shortened V by 3 bases and J by 0 bases, and 2 bases separated the two germline ends. Germline assignment: CDR1 KGHSH and CDR2 LQKENI. The CDR3 is CASSPSTNEKLFF. CDR3 DNA sequence: TGTGCCAGCTCACCTTCAACTAATGAAAAACTGTTTTTT.

This clonotype was detected only a few times. A much larger clone lies one base from this, so it may be a read error. This chain uses TRBV20-1 with TRBJ2-3; 7 bases align to TRBD1. Looked up from germline, CDR1 is DFQATT and CDR2 is SNEGSKA (reference sequence). This CDR3 spans 13 amino acids. The trim removed 6 bases at V and 10 bases at J, leaving 13 bases unmatched. The CDR3 loop is CSALDRALIAQYF. The CDR3 nucleotides are TGCAGTGCCCTTGACAGGGCACTTATTGCGCAGTATTTT.

Turning to this clonotype: A much more abundant neighbour one base away suggests this may be a read error. V and J are TRBV7-2 and TRBJ2-1, with unresolved D. Germline-derived CDR1 and CDR2 are SGHTA and FQGNSA. CDR3 length: 12 residues. The DNA of the CDR3 is TGTGCCAGCAGCTCAAGTACGAATGAGCAGTTATTC. Encoded protein: CASSSSTNEQLF. The full variable domain, with the rest looked up from reference TRBV7-2 and TRBJ2-1, is GAGVSQSPSNKVTEKGKDVELRCDPISGHTALYWYRQSLGQGLEFLIYFQGNSAPDKSGLPSDRFSAERTGGSVSTLTIQRTQQEDSAVYLCASSSSTNEQLFGPGTRLTVL.

This clonotype was seen repeatedly, ten times or more. The chain uses TRBV19 and TRBJ2-1; D is perhaps TRBD2 (6 bases). The V end lost 4 bases, the J end lost 0 bases, and 10 bases lay between the germline ends. The CDR3 runs 15 residues. In germline, CDR1 is LNHDA, CDR2 SQIVND (reference sequence). The CDR3 protein is CASSSGDSSYNEQFF. DNA of the CDR3: TGTGCCAGTAGTAGCGGGGATTCCTCCTACAATGAGCAGTTCTTC.

This clonotype was recorded at least ten times. V usage is TRBV20-1 and J usage is TRBJ1-1, with D unclear. Germline lookup yields CDR1 DFQATT and CDR2 SNEGSKA (reference sequence). The CDR3 totals 13 residues. V was cut by 1 base and J by 0 bases, with 6 bases left in between. The CDR3 region has the DNA TGCAGTGCTAGAGGGACTTTGAACACTGAAGCTTTCTTT. Translation gives CSARGTLNTEAFF.

The V call is TRBV7-6, the J call TRBJ1-1; D gene uncertain. This CDR3 has 13 amino acids. Trimming removed 2 bases from V and 5 bases from J, with 9 bases in between. Germline V gives CDR1 SGHVS, CDR2 FNYEAQ. The CDR3, as DNA: TGTGCCAGCAGCTTAAGTGCGCGTACTGAAGCTTTCTTT. Residues: CASSLSARTEAFF.

V gene TRBV5-1 combines with J gene TRBJ1-1; a weak D match, TRBD1 (5 bases). This CDR3 comprises 14 residues. Trimming shortened V by 2 bases and J by 4 bases, and 12 bases separated the two germline ends. The germline CDR1 and CDR2 sequences are SGHRS and YFSETQ. CDR3 in DNA: TGCGCCAGCAGCTTCCCGCCCGGGGGCACTGAAGCTTTCTTT. Its protein product is CASSFPPGGTEAFF.

The gene calls are TRBV7-2 and TRBJ2-7; 8 bases fit TRBD2. CDR1 and CDR2 from the germline V gene are SGHTA and FQGNSA. The J segment lost 1 base and the V segment lost 5 bases, leaving 10 bases of the junction unmatched. The CDR3 consists of 16 residues. The CDR3 DNA sequence: TGTGCCAGCAGCCGAGGGGCGGGAGGAAGGTCCTACGAGCAGTACTTC. It specifies CASSRGAGGRSYEQYF. The variable domain in full, completed from reference TRBV7-2 and TRBJ2-7, reads GAGVSQSPSNKVTEKGKDVELRCDPISGHTALYWYRQSLGQGLEFLIYFQGNSAPDKSGLPSDRFSAERTGGSVSTLTIQRTQQEDSAVYLCASSRGAGGRSYEQYFGPGTRLTVT.